A selection of T cell receptor beta chains follows, all from one sample in a study of identical twins. From the 5' RACE reads, TCRdb called clonotypes with MiXCR, one entry per CDR3 protein. The sample yields fewer than 500,000 distinct CDR3 sequences, 14% seen once. The sample also formed part of further work on yellow fever vaccine responses in identical twins.

Source material: CD4+ T cells sorted from blood. The receptors were gathered from a woman under 30 in good health. Each CDR3 is given with its conserved first and last residue. Each record gives: clone size, J gene, D gene, V gene, CDR3 DNA, CDR3 protein. The D gene is left open where the match is weak. A row's size may be missing; if present it is once, few, many or a size class.

>few|TRBJ2-1|TRBD2|TRBV6-5
TGTGCCAGCAGTTACGCCGGGACTAGGACTGTCGATGAGCAGTTCTTC
CASSYAGTRTVDEQFF
>-|TRBJ2-1|-|TRBV18
TGTGCCAGCTCAGCGGGAACGGATAATGAGCAGTTCTTC
CASSAGTDNEQFF
>-|TRBJ2-5|TRBD1|TRBV9
TGTGCCAGCAGCGCCAGGAAAGGGGACAGTGGCCTCGCAACCCAGTACTTC
CASSARKGDSGLATQYF
>-|TRBJ1-1|-|TRBV10-1
TGCGCCAGCAGTGATAACAGGGAGGGCGAAATGAACACTGAAGCTTTCTTT
CASSDNREGEMNTEAFF
>few|TRBJ2-1|-|TRBV20-1
TGCAGTGCTCTAGAAGGACGTGGGAGTGAGCAGTTCTTC
CSALEGRGSEQFF
>-|TRBJ1-2|TRBD1|TRBV18
TGTGCCAGCTCACCCGTGGGCAGGGGGCTTGGCTACACCTTC
CASSPVGRGLGYTF
>-|TRBJ1-2|-|TRBV9
TGTGCCAGCAGCGTAAGCCCCTCCGGACATATCTATGGCTACACCTTC
CASSVSPSGHIYGYTF
>many|TRBJ2-1|TRBD2|TRBV7-7
TGTGCTAGTAGCGGGGGCGGCAATGAGCAGTTCTTC
CASSGGGNEQFF
>-|TRBJ2-7|-|TRBV20-1
TGCAGTGCTAAAAGTACCGGCGAGCAGTACTTC
CSAKSTGEQYF
>-|TRBJ2-3|-|TRBV12-3/TRBV12-4
TGTGCCAGCATCCTTGGCAGGCAGAGCACAGATACGCAGTATTTT
CASILGRQSTDTQYF
>few|TRBJ2-1|TRBD2|TRBV7-3
TGTGCCAGCAGCTGGGGGCGGGGGGGAAGAAATGAGCAGTTCTTC
CASSWGRGGRNEQFF
>-|TRBJ1-2|-|TRBV7-2
TGTGCCAGCAGCAACCAACCGGGGCGGTTCTACACCTTC
CASSNQPGRFYTF
>-|TRBJ2-7|-|TRBV7-2
TGTGCCAGCAGCTTCGCACGGGGCTCCGCTGAGCAGTACTTC
CASSFARGSAEQYF
>many|TRBJ1-2|-|TRBV5-1
TGCGCCAGCAGCCCCCGGGACCCCAGCAGGGATGGCTACACCTTC
CASSPRDPSRDGYTF
>many|TRBJ2-3|TRBD1|TRBV7-9
TGTGCCAGCAGCGTGACAGGGGGAGTCACAGATACGCAGTATTTT
CASSVTGGVTDTQYF
>-|TRBJ1-1|TRBD1|TRBV28
TGTGCCTGCAGTTTGCAGGGGGCAGGAGCTTTCTTT
CACSLQGAGAFF
>few|TRBJ2-7|TRBD1|TRBV5-1
TGCGCCAGCAGCTTGGGGGGGGTACGACCCACTGACAGGGGAACCTACGAGCAGTACTTC
CASSLGGVRPTDRGTYEQYF
>-|TRBJ2-6|TRBD1|TRBV2
TGTGCCAGCAGTGAAGCGACAGGGGTTGGGGCCAACGTCCTGACTTTC
CASSEATGVGANVLTF
>many|TRBJ2-7|TRBD2|TRBV5-6
TGTGCCAGCAGCTTCCGGGGGGCCTACGAGCAGTACTTC
CASSFRGAYEQYF
>-|TRBJ1-4|-|TRBV12-3/TRBV12-4
TGTGCCAGCAGTTCCGGCGGGGGAGGAGGGGATGAAAAACTGTTTTTT
CASSSGGGGGDEKLFF
>-|TRBJ2-1|TRBD2|TRBV12-3/TRBV12-4
TGTGCCAGCGCTTATCTAGCGGGAGGGCCGAATGAGCAGTTCTTC
CASAYLAGGPNEQFF
>-|TRBJ2-1|-|TRBV15
TGTGCCACCAGCAGAGCATCGGCGGCCAATGAGCAGTTCTTC
CATSRASAANEQFF
>few|TRBJ2-5|-|TRBV24-1
TGTGCCACCAGTGTATCCGGATTGTACCAAGAGACCCAGTACTTC
CATSVSGLYQETQYF
>-|TRBJ2-4|-|TRBV6-2/TRBV6-3
TGTGCCAGCAGTCCCGGGGCAACCAAAAACATTCAGTACTTC
CASSPGATKNIQYF
>-|TRBJ2-1|-|TRBV5-1
TGCGCCAGCAGCTTGTTCGGGACCGATAACAATGAGCAGTTCTTC
CASSLFGTDNNEQFF
>-|TRBJ2-6|TRBD1|TRBV10-3
TGTGCCATCAGTGGTCGGGGGCCGACAGGGGGCGCTGGGGCCAACGTCCTGACTTTC
CAISGRGPTGGAGANVLTF
>-|TRBJ2-1|-|TRBV20-1
TGCAGTGCTGGGGCCGGCGTTTACAATGAGCAGTTCTTC
CSAGAGVYNEQFF
>few|TRBJ2-7|TRBD2|TRBV2
TGTGCCAGCAGTGTGGGAGGGACCCCAGAGCAGTACTTC
CASSVGGTPEQYF
>few|TRBJ2-1|TRBD2|TRBV20-1
TGCAGTGCCTACACCCGGACTAGCGGGAGTTCCTACAATGAGCAGTTCTTC
CSAYTRTSGSSYNEQFF